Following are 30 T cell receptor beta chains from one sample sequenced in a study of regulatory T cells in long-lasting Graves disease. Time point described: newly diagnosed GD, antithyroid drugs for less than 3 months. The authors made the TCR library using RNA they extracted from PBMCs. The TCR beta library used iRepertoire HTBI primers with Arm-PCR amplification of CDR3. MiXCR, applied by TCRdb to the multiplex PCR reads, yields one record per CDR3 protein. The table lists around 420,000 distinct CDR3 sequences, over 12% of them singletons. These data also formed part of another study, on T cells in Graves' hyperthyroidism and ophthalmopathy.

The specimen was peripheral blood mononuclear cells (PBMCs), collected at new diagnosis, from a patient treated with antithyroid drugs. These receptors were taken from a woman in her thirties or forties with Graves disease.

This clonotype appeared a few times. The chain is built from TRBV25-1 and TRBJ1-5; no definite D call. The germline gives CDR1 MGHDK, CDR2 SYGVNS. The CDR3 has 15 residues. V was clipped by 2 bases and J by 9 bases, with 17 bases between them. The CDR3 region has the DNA TGTGCCAGCAGTGAAGCGAAGGCCGGTGATGGGCCCCAGCATTTT. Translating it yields CASSEAKAGDGPQHF.

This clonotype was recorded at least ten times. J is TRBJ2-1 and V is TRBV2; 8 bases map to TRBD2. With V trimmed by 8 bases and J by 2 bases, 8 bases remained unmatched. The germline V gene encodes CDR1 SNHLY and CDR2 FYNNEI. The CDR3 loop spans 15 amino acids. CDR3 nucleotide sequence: TGTGCCAGCGGGTACGAACTAGCGGCCTACAATGAGCAGTTCTTC. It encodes CASGYELAAYNEQFF.

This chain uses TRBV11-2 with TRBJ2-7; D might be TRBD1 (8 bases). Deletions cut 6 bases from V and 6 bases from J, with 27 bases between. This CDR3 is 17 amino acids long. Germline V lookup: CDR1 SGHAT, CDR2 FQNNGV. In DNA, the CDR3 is TGTGCCAGCAGATTTACAGGGGGGGGGGGCGGGAGTGTCGAGCAGTACTTC. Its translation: CASRFTGGGGGSVEQYF.

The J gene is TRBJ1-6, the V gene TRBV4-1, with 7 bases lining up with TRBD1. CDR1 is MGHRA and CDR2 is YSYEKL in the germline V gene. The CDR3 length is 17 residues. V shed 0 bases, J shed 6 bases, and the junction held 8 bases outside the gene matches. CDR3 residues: CASSQDPTGRSNSPLHF. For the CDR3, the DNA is TGCGCCAGCAGCCAAGATCCGACAGGGAGAAGTAATTCACCCCTCCACTTT.

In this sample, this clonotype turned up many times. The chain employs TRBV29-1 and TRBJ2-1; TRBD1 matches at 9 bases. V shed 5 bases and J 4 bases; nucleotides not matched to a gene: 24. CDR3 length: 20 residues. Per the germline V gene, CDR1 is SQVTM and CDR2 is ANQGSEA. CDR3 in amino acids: CSVSTTPGQGYQRSYNEQFF. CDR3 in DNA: TGCAGCGTTTCTACAACCCCGGGACAGGGTTACCAGAGGAGTTACAATGAGCAGTTCTTC.

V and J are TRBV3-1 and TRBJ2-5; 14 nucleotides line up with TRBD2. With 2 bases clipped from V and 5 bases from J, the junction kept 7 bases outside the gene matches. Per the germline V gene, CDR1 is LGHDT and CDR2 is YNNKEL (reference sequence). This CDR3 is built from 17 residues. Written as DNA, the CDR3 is TGTGCCAGCAGCCAACGTGGGACTAGCGGGAGTAGGGAGACCCAGTACTTC. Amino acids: CASSQRGTSGSRETQYF.

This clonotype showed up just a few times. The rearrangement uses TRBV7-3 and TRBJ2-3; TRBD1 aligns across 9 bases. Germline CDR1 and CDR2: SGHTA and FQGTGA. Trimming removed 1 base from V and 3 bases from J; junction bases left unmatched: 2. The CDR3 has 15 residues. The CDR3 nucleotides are TGTGCCAGCAGCTTAAGGGGACAGGGAACAGATACGCAGTATTTT. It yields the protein CASSLRGQGTDTQYF.

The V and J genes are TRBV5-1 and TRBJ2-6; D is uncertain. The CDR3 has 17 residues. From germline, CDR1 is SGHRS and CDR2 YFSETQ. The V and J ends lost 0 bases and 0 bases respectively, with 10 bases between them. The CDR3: CASSLGHPSSGANVLTF. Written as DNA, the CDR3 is TGCGCCAGCAGCTTGGGACACCCGAGCTCTGGGGCCAACGTCCTGACTTTC.

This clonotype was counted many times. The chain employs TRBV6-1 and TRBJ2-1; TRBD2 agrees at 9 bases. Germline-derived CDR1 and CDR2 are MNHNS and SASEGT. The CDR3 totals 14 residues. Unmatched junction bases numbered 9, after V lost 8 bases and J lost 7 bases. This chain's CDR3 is CASLAGGPGNEQFF. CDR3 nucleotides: TGTGCCAGCCTGGCGGGAGGGCCGGGGAATGAGCAGTTCTTC.

In nucleotides, the CDR3 is TGTGCCAGCAGTTTATCAGAGGGACTAGCGGGATCCGGGGAGCTGTTTTTT. Amino acids: CASSLSEGLAGSGELFF. The chain links TRBV27 to TRBJ2-2; 13 bases align to TRBD2. V lost 0 bases, J lost 6 bases, and 4 bases stayed unmatched. The CDR3 is 17 amino acids. CDR1 and CDR2 (germline): MNHEY, SMNVEV (reference sequence).

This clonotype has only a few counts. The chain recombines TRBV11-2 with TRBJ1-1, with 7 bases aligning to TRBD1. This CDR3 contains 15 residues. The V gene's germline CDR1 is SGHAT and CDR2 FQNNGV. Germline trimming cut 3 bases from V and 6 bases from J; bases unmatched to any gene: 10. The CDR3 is CASSFLSGGGSEAFF. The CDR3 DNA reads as TGTGCCAGCAGCTTTCTTTCAGGGGGGGGGTCTGAAGCTTTCTTT. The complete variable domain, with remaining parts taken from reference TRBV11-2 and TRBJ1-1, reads EAGVAQSPRYKIIEKRQSVAFWCNPISGHATLYWYQQILGQGPKLLIQFQNNGVVDDSQLPKDRFSAERLKGVDSTLKIQPAKLEDSAVYLCASSFLSGGGSEAFFGQGTRLTVV.

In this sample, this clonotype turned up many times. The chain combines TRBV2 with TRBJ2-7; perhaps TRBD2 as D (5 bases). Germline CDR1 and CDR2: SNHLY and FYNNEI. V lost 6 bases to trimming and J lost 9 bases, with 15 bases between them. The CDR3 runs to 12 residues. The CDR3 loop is CASSASNGGQYF. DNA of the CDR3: TGTGCCAGCAGCGCGAGTAATGGAGGGCAGTACTTC. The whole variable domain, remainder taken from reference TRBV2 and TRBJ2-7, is EPEVTQTPSHQVTQMGQEVILRCVPISNHLYFYWYRQILGQKVEFLVSFYNNEISEKSEIFDDQFSVERPDGSNFTLKIRSTKLEDSAMYFCASSASNGGQYFGPGTRLTVT.

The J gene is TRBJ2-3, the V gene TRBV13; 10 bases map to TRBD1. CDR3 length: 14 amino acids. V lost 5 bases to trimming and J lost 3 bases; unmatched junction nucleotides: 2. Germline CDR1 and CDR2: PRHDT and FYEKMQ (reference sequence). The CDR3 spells CASSRQGATDTQYF. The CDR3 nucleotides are TGTGCCAGCAGCCGACAGGGGGCGACAGATACGCAGTATTTT.

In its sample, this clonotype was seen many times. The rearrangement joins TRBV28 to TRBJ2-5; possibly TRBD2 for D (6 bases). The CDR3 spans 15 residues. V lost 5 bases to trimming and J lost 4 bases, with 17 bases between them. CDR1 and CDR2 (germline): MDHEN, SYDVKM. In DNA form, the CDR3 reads TGTGCCAGCAGTATGCCAGGTGGGGGAGGAGAGACCCAGTACTTC. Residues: CASSMPGGGGETQYF.

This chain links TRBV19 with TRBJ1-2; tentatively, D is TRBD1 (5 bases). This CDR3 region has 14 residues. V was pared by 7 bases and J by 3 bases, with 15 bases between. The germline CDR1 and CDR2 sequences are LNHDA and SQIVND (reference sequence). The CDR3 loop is CASNAGWGYYGYTF. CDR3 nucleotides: TGTGCCAGTAACGCAGGGTGGGGGTACTATGGCTACACCTTC.

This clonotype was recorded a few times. CDR3 loop: CASSELAGGLDEQYF. In DNA form, the CDR3 reads TGTGCCAGCAGTGAATTAGCGGGAGGGTTAGACGAGCAGTACTTC. The V call is TRBV25-1, the J call TRBJ2-7, with TRBD2 identical over 11 bases. The germline V gene has CDR1 MGHDK and CDR2 SYGVNS. V lost 1 base to trimming and J lost 5 bases; unmatched junction nucleotides: 4. The CDR3 totals 15 residues.

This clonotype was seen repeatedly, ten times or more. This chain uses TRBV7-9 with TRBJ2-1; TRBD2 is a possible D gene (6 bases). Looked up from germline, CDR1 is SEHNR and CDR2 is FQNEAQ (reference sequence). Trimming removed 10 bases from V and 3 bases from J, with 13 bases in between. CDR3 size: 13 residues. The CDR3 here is CATFSGSYNEQFF. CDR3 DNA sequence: TGTGCCACCTTTAGCGGAAGCTACAATGAGCAGTTCTTC.

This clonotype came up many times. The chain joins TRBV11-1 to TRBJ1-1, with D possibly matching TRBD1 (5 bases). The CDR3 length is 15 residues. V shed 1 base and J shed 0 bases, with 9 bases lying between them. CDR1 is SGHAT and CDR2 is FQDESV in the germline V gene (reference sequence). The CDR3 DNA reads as TGTGCCAGCAGCTTAGGGGGGTTCCTGAACACTGAAGCTTTCTTT. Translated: CASSLGGFLNTEAFF.

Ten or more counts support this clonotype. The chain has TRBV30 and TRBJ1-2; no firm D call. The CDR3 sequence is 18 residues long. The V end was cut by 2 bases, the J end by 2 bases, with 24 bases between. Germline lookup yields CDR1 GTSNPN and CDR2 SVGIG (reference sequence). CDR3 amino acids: CAWSSLRGPRLVNYGYTF. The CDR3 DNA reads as TGTGCCTGGAGTTCCCTTCGCGGACCGCGACTCGTAAACTATGGCTACACCTTC.

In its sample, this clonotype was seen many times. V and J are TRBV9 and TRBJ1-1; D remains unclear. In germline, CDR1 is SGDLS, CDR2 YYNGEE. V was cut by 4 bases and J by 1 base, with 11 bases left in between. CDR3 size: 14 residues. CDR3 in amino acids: CASSPDGSNTEAFF. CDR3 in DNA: TGTGCCAGCAGCCCGGACGGTTCGAACACTGAAGCTTTCTTT.

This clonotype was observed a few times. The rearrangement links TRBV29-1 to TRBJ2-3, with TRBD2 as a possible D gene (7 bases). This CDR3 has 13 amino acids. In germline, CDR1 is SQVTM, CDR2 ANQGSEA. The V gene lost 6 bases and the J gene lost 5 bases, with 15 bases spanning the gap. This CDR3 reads CSVRAGAGDTQYF. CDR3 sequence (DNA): TGCAGCGTAAGGGCGGGGGCGGGAGATACGCAGTATTTT.

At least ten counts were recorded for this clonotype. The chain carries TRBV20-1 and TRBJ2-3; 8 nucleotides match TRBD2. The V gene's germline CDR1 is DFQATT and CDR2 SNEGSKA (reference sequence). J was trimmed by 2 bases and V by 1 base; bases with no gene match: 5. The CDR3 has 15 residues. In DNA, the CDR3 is TGCAGTGCTAGAGTTGGAGCGGGAGTCACAGATACGCAGTATTTT. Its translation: CSARVGAGVTDTQYF.

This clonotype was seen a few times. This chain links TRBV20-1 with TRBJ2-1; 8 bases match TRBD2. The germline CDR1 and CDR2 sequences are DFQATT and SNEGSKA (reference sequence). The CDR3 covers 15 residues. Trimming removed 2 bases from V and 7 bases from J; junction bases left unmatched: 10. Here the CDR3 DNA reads TGCAGTGCTAGACGGATGAACGGGAGGGGTAATGAGCAGTTCTTC. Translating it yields CSARRMNGRGNEQFF.

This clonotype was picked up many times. The CDR3 here is CASRPGQRHGELFF. In DNA, the CDR3 is TGTGCCAGCAGACCAGGACAGAGGCACGGGGAGCTGTTTTTT. This chain uses TRBV12-3 or TRBV12-4 with TRBJ2-2, with D possibly being TRBD1 (6 bases). The CDR3 is 14 residues long. V gave up 6 bases and J gave up 7 bases, with 15 bases separating them.

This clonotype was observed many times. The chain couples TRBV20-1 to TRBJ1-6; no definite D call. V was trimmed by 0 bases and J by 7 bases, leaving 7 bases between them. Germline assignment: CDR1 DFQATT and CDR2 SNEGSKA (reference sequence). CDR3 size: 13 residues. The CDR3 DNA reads TGCAGTGCTAGAGAGGTCGGAAATTCACCCCTCCACTTT. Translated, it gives CSAREVGNSPLHF.

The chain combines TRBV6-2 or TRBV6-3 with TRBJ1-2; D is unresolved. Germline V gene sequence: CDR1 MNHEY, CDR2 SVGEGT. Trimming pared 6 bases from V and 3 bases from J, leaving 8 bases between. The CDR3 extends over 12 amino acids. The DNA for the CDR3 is TGTGCCAGCAGATTAGCTGACTATGGCTACACCTTC. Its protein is CASRLADYGYTF.

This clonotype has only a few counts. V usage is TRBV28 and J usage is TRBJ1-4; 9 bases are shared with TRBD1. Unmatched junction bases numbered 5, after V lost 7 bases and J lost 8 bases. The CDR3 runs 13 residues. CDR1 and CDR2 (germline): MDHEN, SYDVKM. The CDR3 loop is CASTNRGREKLFF. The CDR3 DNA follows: TGTGCCAGCACCAACAGGGGGCGGGAAAAACTGTTTTTT.

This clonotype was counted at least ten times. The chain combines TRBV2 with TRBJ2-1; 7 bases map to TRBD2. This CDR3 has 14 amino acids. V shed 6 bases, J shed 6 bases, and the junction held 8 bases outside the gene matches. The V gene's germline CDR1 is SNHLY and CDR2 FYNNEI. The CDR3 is CASSELASGNEQFF. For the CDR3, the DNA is TGTGCCAGCAGCGAATTGGCTAGCGGCAATGAGCAGTTCTTC.

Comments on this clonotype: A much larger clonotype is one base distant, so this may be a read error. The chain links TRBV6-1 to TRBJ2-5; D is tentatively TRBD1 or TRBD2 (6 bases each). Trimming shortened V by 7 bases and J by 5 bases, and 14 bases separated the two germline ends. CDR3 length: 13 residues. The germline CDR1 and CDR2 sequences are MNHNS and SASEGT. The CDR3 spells CASISKGGETQYF. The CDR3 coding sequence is TGTGCCAGCATTAGCAAAGGGGGGGAGACCCAGTACTTC.

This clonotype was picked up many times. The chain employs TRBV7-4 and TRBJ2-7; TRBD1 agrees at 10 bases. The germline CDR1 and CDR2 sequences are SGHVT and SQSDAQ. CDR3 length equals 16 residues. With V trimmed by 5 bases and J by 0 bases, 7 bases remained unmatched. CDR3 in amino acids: CASSRNRDRGSYEQYF. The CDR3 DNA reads TGTGCCAGCAGCAGAAACCGGGACAGGGGCTCCTACGAGCAGTACTTC.